This is a list of T cell receptor beta chains from one sample in a study of Ad26.COV2.S vaccination and SARS-CoV-2 variants. TCRdb keeps only in-frame clones here, not all; method: immunoSEQ multiplex PCR. This sample has a few hundred thousand clones, with about 89% found just once. The specimen was peripheral blood, collected in a trial of Ad26.COV2.S vaccine versus placebo. The receptor set was obtained from a person aged 18-60 years who received the Ad26.COV2.S COVID-19 vaccine or a placebo. CDR3s include the opening cysteine and the closing phenylalanine or tryptophan. A D gene is named only where the DNA matches it firmly. Rows may omit the clone size; those that give it use once, few, many or a size class.

cdr3_length	v_call	j_call	d_call	clone_size	cdr3_nt	cdr3_aa
14	TRBV15	TRBJ2-1	TRBD2	few	TGTGCCACCAGCAGAGCCCCTAGCGGGAGGGAGCAGTTCTTC	CATSRAPSGREQFF
14	TRBV18	TRBJ1-1	-	-	TGTGCCAGCTCACCGACCTATGAGAACACTGAAGCTTTCTTT	CASSPTYENTEAFF
12	TRBV15	TRBJ2-2	-	-	TGTGCCACCAGCAGTATGGGGGGGGAGCTGTTTTTT	CATSSMGGELFF
15	TRBV4-1	TRBJ1-1	-	-	TGCGCCAGCAGCCAAGAGGGCAGAGTGAACACTGAAGCTTTCTTT	CASSQEGRVNTEAFF
14	TRBV6-6	TRBJ1-2	-	-	TGTGCCAGCAGTTATCAGGAGGGCTTCTATGGCTACACCTTC	CASSYQEGFYGYTF
17	TRBV27	TRBJ2-7	TRBD2	-	TGTGCCAGCAGTTTATTTCAAGAGACTAGCGGGACCCGAGAGCAGTACTTC	CASSLFQETSGTREQYF
18	TRBV3-1/TRBV3-2	TRBJ2-1	TRBD2	-	TGTGCCAGCAGCCAAGATGAGAAAGGGAGCGGGAGACGCCATGAGCAGTTCTTC	CASSQDEKGSGRRHEQFF
14	TRBV6-5	TRBJ2-2	-	-	TGTGCCAGCAGGCTCAGGGTGTACACCGGGGAGCTGTTTTTT	CASRLRVYTGELFF
18	TRBV9	TRBJ2-6	-	-	TGTGCCAGCAGCGTAGGAGCGGGTCGCTTTTCTGGGGCCAACGTCCTGACTTTC	CASSVGAGRFSGANVLTF
14	TRBV5-1	TRBJ1-2	-	-	TGCGCCAGCAGCTTGGGCGGTGCTAACTATGGCTACACCTTC	CASSLGGANYGYTF
15	TRBV4-1	TRBJ2-3	-	-	TGCGCCAGCAGCCAAGATGGCCGTAGCACAGATACGCAGTATTTT	CASSQDGRSTDTQYF
14	TRBV28	TRBJ1-2	TRBD1	-	TGTGCCAGCACCGAGGACAGGGGGGCTTCTGGCTACACCTTC	CASTEDRGASGYTF
17	TRBV24-1	TRBJ2-2	-	few	TGTGCCACCAGTGGGGCGAGACGAGGGACGAACACCGGGGAGCTGTTTTTT	CATSGARRGTNTGELFF
13	TRBV24-1	TRBJ2-7	TRBD2	few	TGTGCCACCAGTGGGAAGACTAGCTCCGAGCAGTACTTC	CATSGKTSSEQYF
14	TRBV27	TRBJ2-7	TRBD2	-	TGTGCCAGCAGCCTGAGGGGTGGGACTATGGAGCAGTACTTC	CASSLRGGTMEQYF
12	TRBV10-3	TRBJ1-5	-	-	TGTGCCATCAGTGAGGGGCGATCGGCCCAGCATTTT	CAISEGRSAQHF
14	TRBV30	TRBJ2-3	-	-	TGTGCCTGGAGTCCCGGGACCTCCACAGATACGCAGTATTTT	CAWSPGTSTDTQYF
14	TRBV10-1	TRBJ2-7	TRBD2	-	TGCGCCAGCAGTCCCCGGACTAGCTCAGACGAGCAGTACTTC	CASSPRTSSDEQYF
15	TRBV5-1	TRBJ1-3	-	-	TGCGCCAGCAGCTTGCAATCAGGGGCTGGAAACACCATATATTTT	CASSLQSGAGNTIYF
15	TRBV18	TRBJ2-1	TRBD2	-	TGTGCCAGCTCACCCGTAAGCGGGAGTACGGTTGAGCAGTTCTTC	CASSPVSGSTVEQFF
15	TRBV28	TRBJ1-6	-	-	TGTGCCAGCAGTTTGGCCAGTGGGGATAATTCACCCCTCCACTTT	CASSLASGDNSPLHF
14	TRBV29-1	TRBJ1-1	-	-	TGCAGCGTTGTCGACGCCCGGGGGTGGACTGAAGCTTTCTTT	CSVVDARGWTEAFF
17	TRBV19	TRBJ2-2	-	once	TGTGCCAGCTCCAACCGACAGACAGCCGGGGACGGCGGGGAGCTGTTTTTT	CASSNRQTAGDGGELFF
13	TRBV11-2	TRBJ1-4	-	once	TGTGCCAGCAGCTTAGGCTTCTCGGGAAAACTGTTTTTT	CASSLGFSGKLFF
15	TRBV4-1	TRBJ2-7	-	-	TGCGCCAGCAGCCAAGACGAGGGTAGGCCCTACGAGCAGTACTTC	CASSQDEGRPYEQYF
12	TRBV5-4	TRBJ2-5	-	-	TGTGCCAGCAGCTTGTATGGAGAGACCCAGTACTTC	CASSLYGETQYF
17	TRBV30	TRBJ1-5	TRBD1	-	TGTGCCTGGAGTCCCGGGACAGGGGTGAGACGGGGTCAGCCCCAGCATTTT	CAWSPGTGVRRGQPQHF
23	TRBV29-1	TRBJ2-3	TRBD2	-	TGCAGCGTTGTATCGTATTACGGACAGGACCGACACCGACTAGCGGGATCCACAGATACGCAGTATTTT	CSVVSYYGQDRHRLAGSTDTQYF
15	TRBV4-1	TRBJ1-2	-	-	TGCGCCAGCAGCCAAGATAATCAGGGTGGCTATGGCTACACCTTC	CASSQDNQGGYGYTF
15	TRBV6-6	TRBJ2-7	-	-	TGTGCCAGCAGTTACTCGAGAGACCCGCATTCCGAGCAGTACTTC	CASSYSRDPHSEQYF
16	TRBV9	TRBJ2-5	TRBD1	-	TGTGCCAGCAGCGTAGGTGGGACAGGGGGCCAAGAGACCCAGTACTTC	CASSVGGTGGQETQYF
13	TRBV29-1	TRBJ1-1	-	-	TGCAGCGTTGGGGCAGGGATATACACTGAAGCTTTCTTT	CSVGAGIYTEAFF
12	TRBV2	TRBJ2-7	-	-	TGTGCCAGCAGTGCACAGAGCTACGAGCAGTACTTC	CASSAQSYEQYF
14	TRBV11-3	TRBJ2-1	-	-	TGTGCCAGCAGCCGGCGAGGGGGGTACAATGAGCAGTTCTTC	CASSRRGGYNEQFF
13	TRBV3-1/TRBV3-2	TRBJ2-7	-	-	TGTGCCAGCAGCCGGGGGACTTCCTACGAGCAGTACTTC	CASSRGTSYEQYF
14	TRBV9	TRBJ1-2	TRBD1	-	TGTGCCAGCAGAGCCGGGACAGGGGGCTTTGGCTACACCTTC	CASRAGTGGFGYTF
14	TRBV30	TRBJ2-3	-	-	TGTGCCTGGAGTGTTTGGATGAACACAGATACGCAGTATTTT	CAWSVWMNTDTQYF
15	TRBV28	TRBJ1-3	-	-	TGTGCCAGCAGTTTAGGGCGGAGCTCTGGAAACACCATATATTTT	CASSLGRSSGNTIYF
14	TRBV5-8	TRBJ1-2	TRBD1	-	TGTGCCAGCAGCTTCGGGACAGCTAACTATGGCTACACCTTC	CASSFGTANYGYTF
18	TRBV4-1	TRBJ2-2	TRBD2	few	TGCGCCAGCAGCCCGCGACTAGCGCGTACTGCGAACACCGGGGAGCTGTTTTTT	CASSPRLARTANTGELFF
14	TRBV3-1/TRBV3-2	TRBJ2-7	-	-	TGTGCCAGCAGCCGAAGGGACGGCACCTACGAGCAGTACTTC	CASSRRDGTYEQYF
13	TRBV6-1	TRBJ2-3	-	-	TGTGCCAGCAGTGACGGGTACACAGATACGCAGTATTTT	CASSDGYTDTQYF
15	TRBV28	TRBJ1-4	-	-	TGTGCCAGCAGTTTTTACGGGACAACTAATGAAAAACTGTTTTTT	CASSFYGTTNEKLFF
15	TRBV6-5	TRBJ2-6	-	-	TGTGCCAGCAGTCAGGAAGGGACTGGGGCCAACGTCCTGACTTTC	CASSQEGTGANVLTF
15	TRBV5-6	TRBJ2-5	TRBD2	-	TGTGCCAGCAGCTTGACTAGCGGGGGGGAAGAGACCCAGTACTTC	CASSLTSGGEETQYF
17	TRBV18	TRBJ2-5	TRBD2	-	TGTGCCAGCTCACCGGGACTAGCGGGAGGGCCGGTGGAGACCCAGTACTTC	CASSPGLAGGPVETQYF
12	TRBV5-4	TRBJ1-5	-	-	TGTGCCAGCAGCGTCCCGGGACAGCCCCAGCATTTT	CASSVPGQPQHF
14	TRBV5-1	TRBJ1-2	TRBD1	-	TGCGCCAGCAGCTACACAGGGGGCGGCGATGGCTACACCTTC	CASSYTGGGDGYTF
16	TRBV28	TRBJ1-1	-	-	TGTGCCAGCAGGCGTACCCTGACCGGTTTGAACACTGAAGCTTTCTTT	CASRRTLTGLNTEAFF
19	TRBV11-3	TRBJ1-1	TRBD1	-	TGTGCCAGCAGCCCGGCGTTTGGACAGGGCAGGATCGGGTTCACTGAAGCTTTCTTT	CASSPAFGQGRIGFTEAFF
12	TRBV3-1/TRBV3-2	TRBJ2-7	TRBD1	-	TGTGCCAGCAGCCAAGCAGGGGGCGAGCAGTACTTC	CASSQAGGEQYF
14	TRBV2	TRBJ1-4	TRBD1	-	TGTGCCAGCAGTAGGACAGGGATAGGTGAAAAACTGTTTTTT	CASSRTGIGEKLFF
15	TRBV9	TRBJ2-5	TRBD2	-	TGTGCCAGCAGCCGAGGGAGGGAGCCTCAAGAGACCCAGTACTTC	CASSRGREPQETQYF
12	TRBV12-5	TRBJ2-1	-	-	TGTGCTAGTGGTTTGGGAGGGGGTGAGCAGTTCTTC	CASGLGGGEQFF
12	TRBV30	TRBJ2-7	TRBD1	-	TGTGCCTGGAGGGGACAGATCAACGAGCAGTACTTC	CAWRGQINEQYF